This is a list of T cell receptor beta chains from one sample in a study of CD8 T cells in ankylosing spondylitis. TCRdb re-derived calls from the 5' RACE reads in MiXCR, one entry per CDR3 protein. The sample lists 120,000 or so distinct CDR3 sequences, around 15% occurring once. Sequenced: blood, either unsorted or a sorted T cell fraction (not recorded which). These receptor sequences come from a female donor with ankylosing spondylitis or in good health (not recorded which). The CDR3 runs from the conserved cysteine through the conserved F or W. D genes are given only for firm matches. Clone sizes are given selectively: once, few, many, or a class where the clone is expanded.

>TRBV20-1|TRBD1|TRBJ1-1|many
CSARDPGTGGTEAFF
TGCAGTGCTAGAGATCCCGGGACAGGGGGCACTGAAGCTTTCTTT
>TRBV6-5|NA|TRBJ1-1|few
CASSYSGSPGMNTEAFF
TGTGCCAGCAGTTACTCAGGGTCTCCTGGGATGAACACTGAAGCTTTCTTT
>TRBV20-1|TRBD2|TRBJ2-7|NA
CSATDQRGGAYEQYF
TGCAGTGCTACAGACCAGCGGGGGGGAGCCTACGAGCAGTACTTC
>TRBV6-5|NA|TRBJ2-7|many
CASSYGGAASSYEQYF
TGTGCCAGCAGTTACGGCGGGGCTGCTAGCTCCTACGAGCAGTACTTC
>TRBV27|NA|TRBJ1-1|many
CASSSFQGPLNTEAFF
TGTGCCAGCAGTTCCTTCCAGGGGCCCTTGAACACTGAAGCTTTCTTT
>TRBV7-2|NA|TRBJ2-7|NA
CASSPSRYEQYF
TGTGCCAGCAGCCCCAGCCGTTACGAGCAGTACTTC
>TRBV11-2|NA|TRBJ2-1|many
CASSPSGTYNEQFF
TGTGCCAGCAGCCCCTCCGGTACCTACAATGAGCAGTTCTTC
>TRBV10-2|NA|TRBJ1-1|many
CASSDSPPAAFF
TGCGCCAGCAGTGACTCCCCCCCGGCGGCTTTCTTT
>TRBV5-5|NA|TRBJ1-5|NA
CASSPGGESQPQHF
TGTGCCAGCAGCCCCGGAGGGGAGAGTCAGCCCCAGCATTTT
>TRBV5-4|TRBD1|TRBJ2-7|NA
CASSSPGQDSYEQYF
TGTGCCAGCAGTAGTCCGGGACAGGACTCCTACGAGCAGTACTTC
>TRBV20-1|TRBD2|TRBJ2-4|few
CSARDGTSQNIQYF
TGCAGTGCTAGAGATGGGACTAGCCAAAACATTCAGTACTTC
>TRBV7-2|NA|TRBJ2-2|few
CASSLGVQNTGELFF
TGTGCCAGCAGCTTAGGGGTGCAGAACACCGGGGAGCTGTTTTTT
>TRBV9|NA|TRBJ1-4|NA
CASTEGPINEKLFF
TGTGCCAGCACCGAGGGACCGATTAATGAAAAACTGTTTTTT
>TRBV20-1|TRBD1|TRBJ1-2|many
CSARTGDHGYTF
TGCAGTGCGAGAACAGGGGACCATGGCTACACCTTC
>TRBV30|NA|TRBJ1-5|few
CAWSVSRNQPQHF
TGTGCCTGGAGTGTATCACGCAATCAGCCCCAGCATTTT
>TRBV5-1|TRBD1|TRBJ2-1|many
CASSLGTGTGNNNEQFF
TGCGCCAGCAGCTTGGGGACCGGGACAGGGAACAACAATGAGCAGTTCTTC
>TRBV5-1|NA|TRBJ2-7|few
CASSLTIQNEQYF
TGCGCCAGCAGCCTAACTATACAAAACGAGCAGTACTTC
>TRBV7-8|NA|TRBJ2-1|NA
CASSLAVGERLF
TGTGCCAGCAGCTTAGCGGTGGGGGAGAGGCTCTTC
>TRBV3-1|TRBD2|TRBJ2-6|few
CASIAGGLVSGANVLTF
TGTGCCAGCATAGCGGGAGGGCTTGTCTCTGGGGCCAACGTCCTGACTTTC
>TRBV5-1|NA|TRBJ2-7|many
CASSLEVSGVEQYF
TGCGCCAGCAGCTTGGAAGTCTCCGGGGTGGAGCAGTACTTC
>TRBV5-1|NA|TRBJ2-1|few
CASSPTSKGLNEQFF
TGCGCCAGCAGCCCCACTAGCAAAGGTCTCAATGAGCAGTTCTTC
>TRBV5-1|NA|TRBJ2-4|many
CASSLSIGDGAQNIQYF
TGCGCCAGCAGCTTGAGTATTGGAGACGGGGCCCAAAACATTCAGTACTTC
>TRBV10-3|TRBD2|TRBJ2-5|many
CAISDQRGGETQYF
TGTGCCATCAGTGATCAGAGGGGAGGGGAGACCCAGTACTTC
>TRBV10-3|TRBD2|TRBJ2-1|many
CAISESIGTSYNEQFF
TGTGCCATCAGTGAGTCTATCGGGACTAGCTACAATGAGCAGTTCTTC
>TRBV12-3/TRBV12-4|TRBD1|TRBJ1-1|NA
CASSSGDRGYTEAFF
TGTGCCAGCAGTTCAGGGGACAGGGGTTACACTGAAGCTTTCTTT
>TRBV20-1|TRBD2|TRBJ2-3|many
CSARDARLAGVTDTQYF
TGCAGTGCTAGAGATGCGAGACTAGCGGGGGTTACAGATACGCAGTATTTT
>TRBV5-1|TRBD1|TRBJ1-5|many
CASSPTGVHSNQPQHF
TGCGCCAGCAGCCCGACAGGGGTTCATAGCAATCAGCCCCAGCATTTT
>TRBV12-3/TRBV12-4|NA|TRBJ1-1|many
CASSLRKRWTEAFF
TGTGCCAGCAGTTTACGAAAGAGGTGGACTGAAGCTTTCTTT
>TRBV20-1|NA|TRBJ2-7|few
CSARDQRWGYF
TGCAGTGCTAGAGACCAGCGTTGGGGGTACTTC
>TRBV18|TRBD1|TRBJ2-5|few
CASSPDREGLPETQYF
TGTGCCAGCTCCCCCGACAGGGAAGGTCTCCCAGAGACCCAGTACTTC
>TRBV7-6|NA|TRBJ1-4|NA
CASSRQATNEKLFF
TGTGCCAGCAGCCGACAAGCAACTAATGAAAAACTGTTTTTT
>TRBV7-8|NA|TRBJ1-5|many
CASSRGQSLSNQPQHF
TGTGCCAGCAGCCGCGGACAGTCCTTAAGCAATCAGCCCCAGCATTTT
>TRBV2|NA|TRBJ1-1|many
CASSFQPNTEAFF
TGTGCCAGCAGCTTTCAACCGAACACTGAAGCTTTCTTT
>TRBV15|TRBD1|TRBJ2-3|many
CATSRRTGSVADTQYF
TGTGCCACCAGCAGGAGGACAGGGAGCGTCGCAGATACGCAGTATTTT
>TRBV25-1|NA|TRBJ2-2|many
CASSEGDTGELFF
TGTGCCAGCAGTGAAGGTGACACCGGGGAGCTGTTTTTT
>TRBV20-1|NA|TRBJ1-1|NA
CSPRPGGGEAFF
TGCAGTCCTAGACCTGGGGGGGGTGAAGCTTTCTTT
>TRBV27|TRBD1|TRBJ2-7|NA
CASSPTGDIYEQYF
TGTGCCAGCAGTCCGACAGGGGACATATACGAGCAGTACTTC
>TRBV7-3|NA|TRBJ2-3|NA
CASSPQGWDTQYF
TGTGCCAGCAGCCCCCAGGGCTGGGATACGCAGTATTTT
>TRBV9|NA|TRBJ1-6|NA
CASSQDGGVGNSPLHF
TGTGCCAGCAGCCAGGACGGAGGCGTTGGAAATTCACCCCTCCACTTT
>TRBV20-1|TRBD2|TRBJ2-5|many
CSAGRLAGRQETQYF
TGCAGTGCTGGGCGACTAGCGGGACGCCAAGAGACCCAGTACTTC
>TRBV27|NA|TRBJ1-1|few
CATIGFTEAFF
TGTGCCACCATAGGTTTTACTGAAGCTTTCTTT
>TRBV5-1|TRBD2|TRBJ2-1|few
CASRLDPSGTIRNEQFF
TGCGCCAGCAGGTTGGACCCTAGCGGGACAATCCGAAATGAGCAGTTCTTC
>TRBV20-1|NA|TRBJ2-3|many
CSARDLGSGSSATQYF
TGCAGTGCTAGAGATCTGGGTAGCGGATCATCGGCTACGCAGTATTTT
>TRBV5-1|NA|TRBJ2-7|many
CASSFLGEVYEQYF
TGCGCCAGCAGCTTCTTGGGGGAGGTATACGAGCAGTACTTC
>TRBV15|TRBD1|TRBJ2-1|NA
CATSSGQGKDNEQFF
TGTGCCACCAGCAGCGGACAGGGTAAAGACAATGAGCAGTTCTTC
>TRBV7-9|NA|TRBJ1-6|many
CASSSARGLNYNSPLHF
TGTGCCAGCAGCTCCGCGCGGGGGTTGAACTATAATTCACCCCTCCACTTT
>TRBV5-1|NA|TRBJ2-1|many
CASSMRSRGNEQFF
TGCGCCAGCAGTATGAGGTCCAGGGGCAATGAGCAGTTCTTC
>TRBV7-2|NA|TRBJ2-1|few
CASSLIPQLRYNEQFF
TGTGCCAGCAGCTTAATACCCCAGCTAAGATACAATGAGCAGTTCTTC
>TRBV28|NA|TRBJ2-7|NA
CASSLDRTAYGQYF
TGTGCCAGCAGTTTAGACAGGACGGCCTACGGGCAGTACTTC
>TRBV7-9|TRBD1|TRBJ1-1|NA
CASSPWTGTTEAFF
TGTGCCAGCAGCCCGTGGACAGGGACCACTGAAGCTTTCTTT
>TRBV7-7|NA|TRBJ2-2|few
CASSPTGAGELFF
TGTGCTAGCAGCCCGACCGGGGCCGGGGAGCTGTTTTTT
>TRBV29-1|NA|TRBJ1-1|few
CSAGLGGTEAFF
TGCAGCGCGGGGCTGGGGGGTACGGAAGCTTTCTTT
>TRBV5-6|NA|TRBJ2-2|many
CASTHRFAGAALGELFF
TGTGCCAGCACCCACCGGTTTGCGGGGGCCGCCTTAGGGGAGCTGTTTTTT
>TRBV5-1|NA|TRBJ1-2|few
CASSSGGIYTF
TGCGCCAGCAGCTCCGGGGGGATTTACACCTTC
>TRBV5-1|TRBD1|TRBJ2-5|NA
CASSSVAGTGLETQYF
TGCGCCAGCAGCTCCGTCGCCGGGACAGGGTTGGAGACCCAGTACTTC
>TRBV9|TRBD2|TRBJ2-5|NA
CASSGTSGGLQTQYF
TGTGCCAGCAGCGGGACTAGCGGGGGCTTGCAGACCCAGTACTTC
>TRBV9|NA|TRBJ1-4|many
CASSVEGTNEKLFF
TGTGCCAGCAGCGTAGAAGGGACTAATGAAAAACTGTTTTTT
>TRBV7-9|NA|TRBJ1-4|NA
CASSLIVRYSNEKLFF
TGTGCCAGCAGCTTAATTGTACGATACTCTAATGAAAAACTGTTTTTC
>TRBV20-1|TRBD2|TRBJ2-1|NA
CSADSGEIYNEQFF
TGCAGTGCAGATAGCGGGGAGATTTACAATGAGCAGTTCTTC